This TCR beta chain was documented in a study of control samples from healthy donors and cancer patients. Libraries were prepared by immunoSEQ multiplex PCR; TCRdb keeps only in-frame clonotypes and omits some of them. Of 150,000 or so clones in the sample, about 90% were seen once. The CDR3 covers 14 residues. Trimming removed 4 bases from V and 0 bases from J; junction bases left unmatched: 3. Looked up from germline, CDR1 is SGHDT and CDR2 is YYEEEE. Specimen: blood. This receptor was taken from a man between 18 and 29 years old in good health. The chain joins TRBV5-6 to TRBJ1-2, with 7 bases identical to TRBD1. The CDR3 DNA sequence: TGTGCCAGCAGCATGACAGGGACTAACTATGGCTACACCTTC. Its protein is CASSMTGTNYGYTF.